This T cell receptor (beta chain) was identified in a study of human T cells and chemical hapten exposure. Study context: Patients having alopecia areata, totalis or universalis were mostly female.

Germline loops: CDR1 LGHNA, CDR2 YSLEER. This CDR3 has 17 amino acids. Between the trimmed V and J ends, which lost 0 bases and 4 bases, there was a span of 18 bases. Each CDR3 protein is one row after TCRdb ran MiXCR on the RACE reads. There are about 250,000 distinct CDR3 sequences in the sample; about 7.7% occur only once, and more than 0.95% lies in the top ten. Findings of the study overall: Alopecia affecting every donor means their immune response may not match healthy people's.

Noted time point: pre-sensitization, week 0. Described treatment: therapeutic diphenylcyclopropenone sensitization with weekly scalp DPC. The table lists this clonotype with a few counts. What it binds is not known. The chain couples TRBV4-3 to TRBJ1-2; possibly TRBD1 for D (5 bases). The sequenced sample was whole blood, obtained in connection with sensitization to the hapten diphenylcyclopropenone (DPC). The TCR comes from a man younger than 35 with alopecia areata. Some clones in this sample may be carry-over from other donors' samples. The chain's CDR3 is CASSQEDTLRTGYGYTF. The CDR3 bases are TGCGCCAGCAGCCAAGAGGACACGCTAAGGACCGGCTATGGCTACACCTTC.